These 27 T cell receptor beta chains were sequenced from one sample in a study of T cells in localized non-small cell lung cancer. Libraries were prepared by immunoSEQ multiplex PCR; TCRdb keeps only in-frame clonotypes and omits some of them. The sample carries about 77,000 clones, around nine tenths recorded once. Here the sequenced sample was peripheral blood, taken before any cancer treatment. Source of these receptors: a woman aged 40-69 years with stage I squamous cell lung carcinoma.

This chain links TRBV15 with TRBJ2-7; D gene ambiguous. Germline V lookup: CDR1 LNHNV, CDR2 YYDKDF (reference sequence). Trimming took 5 bases from V and 0 from J, leaving 11 bases between them. CDR3 length equals 14 residues. Written as DNA, the CDR3 is TGTGCCACCAGCCCCGGCAGGAGCTCCTACGAGCAGTACTTC. Its protein is CATSPGRSSYEQYF.

The chain has TRBV5-1 and TRBJ1-4; D not certain. V shed 0 bases and J shed 8 bases, with 11 bases lying between them. The length of the CDR3 is 14 residues. Germline CDR1 and CDR2: SGHRS and YFSETQ. CDR3 bases: TGCGCCAGCAGCTTGGGACGGGAGACCGAAAAACTGTTTTTT. Translation gives CASSLGRETEKLFF. The whole variable domain, remainder taken from reference TRBV5-1 and TRBJ1-4, is KAGVTQTPRYLIKTRGQQVTLSCSPISGHRSVSWYQQTPGQGLQFLFEYFSETQRNKGNFPGRFSGRQFSNSRSEMNVSTLELGDSALYLCASSLGRETEKLFFGSGTQLSVL.

CDR3: CAISESTGSYEQYF. CDR3 nucleotide sequence: TGTGCCATCAGTGAGTCTACAGGCTCCTACGAGCAGTACTTC. This rearrangement joins TRBV10-3 to TRBJ2-7, with D possibly being TRBD1 (5 bases). Trimming took 0 bases from V and 0 from J, leaving 6 bases between them. This CDR3 is 14 amino acids long. Germline V gives CDR1 ENHRY, CDR2 SYGVKD.

V is TRBV5-1 and J is TRBJ2-2; TRBD1 matches at 9 bases. Germline V lookup: CDR1 SGHRS, CDR2 YFSETQ. This CDR3 is 15 amino acids long. The V segment lost 4 bases and the J segment 7 bases; nucleotides outside the gene matches: 8. The CDR3 DNA reads TGCGCCAGCAGCCAACGGGGACAGGGTGGCGGGGAGCTGTTTTTT. Amino acids: CASSQRGQGGGELFF.

The chain has TRBV7-8 and TRBJ1-2, with D tentatively TRBD1 (5 bases). Germline V gene lookup returns CDR1 SGHVS and CDR2 FQNEAQ. Trimming removed 1 base from V and 4 bases from J, with 13 bases in between. CDR3 length: 15 residues. CDR3 protein: CASSLDEGFLYGYTF. CDR3 DNA: TGTGCCAGCAGCTTAGATGAGGGGTTCCTCTATGGCTACACCTTC.

For the CDR3, the DNA is TGTGCCATCAGTGAGAGACTGGATGAAACCGGGGAGCTGTTTTTT. Translated, it gives CAISERLDETGELFF. This chain uses TRBV10-3 with TRBJ2-2; D gene ambiguous. The CDR3 totals 15 residues. V lost 2 bases to trimming and J lost 5 bases, with 12 bases between them. Per germline, CDR1 ENHRY and CDR2 SYGVKD.

The V call is TRBV6-5, the J call TRBJ2-7; D is uncertain. Trimming removed 0 bases at V and 4 bases at J, with 13 bases between. CDR1 and CDR2 (germline): MNHEY, SVGAGI. The CDR3 extends over 15 amino acids. The CDR3 loop reads CASSYSLGIDYEQYF. For the CDR3, the DNA is TGTGCCAGCAGTTACTCATTAGGGATTGATTACGAGCAGTACTTC.

The J gene is TRBJ2-6, the V gene TRBV5-1, with D tentatively TRBD2 (6 bases). The CDR3 contains 15 residues. From germline, CDR1 is SGHRS and CDR2 YFSETQ. Between the trimmed V and J ends, which lost 4 bases and 2 bases, there was a span of 10 bases. CDR3 loop: CASSLSGAGANVLTF. The CDR3 nucleotides read TGCGCCAGCAGCCTGTCGGGGGCTGGGGCCAACGTCCTGACTTTC.

This rearrangement joins TRBV4-1 to TRBJ2-2; the D gene is possibly TRBD1 (5 bases). V lost 2 bases and J 0 bases, leaving 19 bases between the germline ends. This CDR3 spans 19 amino acids. The germline gives CDR1 MGHRA, CDR2 YSYEKL. In DNA, the CDR3 is TGCGCCAGCAGCCAAAAGGATGGGGCAGCCAGATCGAACACCGGGGAGCTGTTTTTT. Translating it yields CASSQKDGAARSNTGELFF.

On this clone: The junction departs from germline at one end; a sequencing error may be responsible. This chain uses TRBV7-8 with TRBJ2-1, with D unclear. CDR1 SGHVS and CDR2 FQNEAQ come from the germline V gene. The CDR3 runs 13 residues. CDR3 in DNA: TGTGCCAGCAGCCCCCCGTTCCGATCTGCTGGGATCTTC. This codes for CASSPPFRSAGIF.

The rearrangement uses TRBV27 and TRBJ2-1, with no clear D. This CDR3 has 14 amino acids. V shed 5 bases and J shed 14 bases, with 22 bases lying between them. CDR1 is MNHEY and CDR2 is SMNVEV in the germline V gene (reference sequence). CDR3 in DNA: TGTGCCAGCAGTGGGCCCCCCCCTACAATGAGAGAGTTCTTC. As protein: CASSGPPPTMREFF.

V is TRBV5-6 and J is TRBJ1-2, with 9 bases identical to TRBD1. Per germline, CDR1 SGHDT and CDR2 YYEEEE. With V trimmed by 4 bases and J by 4 bases, 5 bases remained unmatched. The CDR3 runs 14 residues. The chain's CDR3 is CASSGTGGTYGYTF. The CDR3, as DNA: TGTGCCAGCAGCGGAACAGGGGGCACCTATGGCTACACCTTC.

The chain links TRBV5-5 to TRBJ2-7; TRBD1 aligns across 9 bases. From germline, CDR1 is SGHKS and CDR2 YYEKEE (reference sequence). CDR3 size: 15 residues. The V and J ends lost 3 bases and 5 bases, in that order; junction bases with no gene match: 9. CDR3 in DNA: TGTGCCAGCAGCTCGGGACAGGGTATTATCGACGAGCAGTACTTC. It is translated as CASSSGQGIIDEQYF.

The chain recombines TRBV2 with TRBJ1-1, with D unclear. This CDR3 is built from 13 residues. The germline V and J ends were trimmed by 4 bases and 4 bases, with 10 bases remaining between them. From germline, CDR1 is SNHLY and CDR2 FYNNEI. The CDR3 sequence: CASSAGEGTEAFF. CDR3 DNA sequence: TGTGCCAGCAGTGCTGGGGAGGGCACTGAAGCTTTCTTT.

Judged by abundance, this clone is large. CDR3 sequence: CASSPGEYRAWSTEAFF. CDR3 nucleotides: TGTGCCAGCAGCCCCGGGGAGTACCGAGCGTGGAGCACTGAAGCTTTCTTT. V usage is TRBV5-4 and J usage is TRBJ1-1; D uncertain. Germline V CDR1 and CDR2: SGHNT, YYREEE (reference sequence). There are 17 residues in the CDR3. Trimming took 4 bases from V and 4 from J, leaving 23 bases between them.

The chain links TRBV5-1 to TRBJ1-6; a weak D match, TRBD1 (6 bases). CDR1 and CDR2 (germline): SGHRS, YFSETQ. The CDR3 contains 14 residues. Trimming shortened V by 4 bases and J by 7 bases, and 12 bases separated the two germline ends. The CDR3 is CASSPGHANSPLHF. For the CDR3, the DNA is TGCGCCAGCAGCCCGGGACATGCGAATTCACCCCTCCACTTT.

This rearrangement joins TRBV5-1 to TRBJ2-5; unclear D gene. The CDR3 spans 13 residues. CDR1 and CDR2 (germline): SGHRS, YFSETQ. The V end was cut by 4 bases, the J end by 4 bases, with 11 bases between. The CDR3, as DNA: TGCGCCAGCAGCCCCACGGCGAGAGAGACCCAGTACTTC. It encodes CASSPTARETQYF.

Here the CDR3 DNA reads TGTGCCAGCAGCGCGGACAGGGTAGATGAAAAACTGTTTTTT. Translation: CASSADRVDEKLFF. The chain joins TRBV9 to TRBJ1-4; 8 positions agree with TRBD1. CDR1 and CDR2 (germline): SGDLS, YYNGEE. Trimming took 3 bases from V and 6 from J; bases not matched to a gene: 4. The CDR3 totals 14 residues.

The V gene is TRBV5-6, the J gene TRBJ1-2; 7 nucleotides agree with TRBD1. The germline gives CDR1 SGHDT, CDR2 YYEEEE. The J segment lost 4 bases and the V segment lost 4 bases, leaving 10 bases of the junction unmatched. This CDR3 comprises 15 residues. CDR3 in DNA: TGTGCCAGCAGCGTAAGACAGGGAACTGGCTATGGCTACACCTTC. Protein sequence: CASSVRQGTGYGYTF. Full variable domain (rest looked up from reference TRBV5-6 and TRBJ1-2): DAGVTQSPTHLIKTRGQQVTLRCSPKSGHDTVSWYQQALGQGPQFIFQYYEEEERQRGNFPDRFSGHQFPNYSSELNVNALLLGDSALYLCASSVRQGTGYGYTFGSGTRLTVV.

The V gene is TRBV29-1, the J gene TRBJ1-3, with TRBD1 as a possible D gene (5 bases). Germline CDR1 is SQVTM and CDR2 is ANQGSEA. This CDR3 is 13 amino acids long. V was cut by 4 bases and J by 1 base, with 8 bases left in between. The chain's CDR3 is CSVGAGSGNTIYF. CDR3 coding DNA: TGCAGCGTTGGTGCAGGGTCTGGAAACACCATATATTTT.

The rearrangement links TRBV5-6 to TRBJ2-7; D ambiguous. Trimming removed 2 bases at V and 4 bases at J, with 7 bases between. The CDR3 totals 12 residues. Germline V gene data show CDR1 as SGHDT and CDR2 as YYEEEE. CDR3 protein: CASSFGSYEQYF. DNA of the CDR3: TGTGCCAGCAGCTTTGGATCATACGAGCAGTACTTC.

This chain connects TRBV6-6 to TRBJ1-6; tentative D call: TRBD1 (6 bases). The CDR3 sequence is 15 residues long. Germline assignment: CDR1 MNHNY and CDR2 SVGAGI (reference sequence). The germline V and J ends were trimmed by 7 bases and 9 bases, with 19 bases remaining between them. The CDR3 nucleotides read TGTGCCAGCACTACAACAGGGAGGGGGAGTTCACCCCTCCACTTT. Encoded protein: CASTTTGRGSSPLHF.

CDR3 in amino acids: CASRGAGYGYTF. The CDR3 coding sequence is TGTGCCAGCCGCGGCGCGGGTTATGGCTACACCTTC. This chain links TRBV5-4 with TRBJ1-2; D ambiguous. This CDR3 has 12 amino acids. Trimming stripped 7 bases from V and 5 bases from J, with 12 bases between. Germline CDR1 SGHNT, CDR2 YYREEE (reference sequence). Using reference TRBV5-4 and TRBJ1-2 for the parts outside the CDR3, the full variable domain is ETGVTQSPTHLIKTRGQQVTLRCSSQSGHNTVSWYQQALGQGPQFIFQYYREEENGRGNFPPRFSGLQFPNYSSELNVNALELDDSALYLCASRGAGYGYTFGSGTRLTVV.

The chain has TRBV21-1 and TRBJ2-7; TRBD1 was called by the table and not checked on the DNA. TRBV21-1 has pseudogene status. This CDR3 spans 16 amino acids. CDR3 in amino acids: CASTSPRGTGPYEQYF. The CDR3 coding sequence is TGTGCCAGCACCTCACCTCGAGGGACAGGACCCTACGAGCAGTACTTC.

The rearrangement links TRBV5-1 to TRBJ1-3; 9 bases agree with TRBD1. This CDR3 spans 15 amino acids. J was trimmed by 4 bases and V by 3 bases; bases with no gene match: 5. Germline CDR1 SGHRS, CDR2 YFSETQ. The CDR3 spells CASSSQGQGGNTIYF. The CDR3 DNA is TGCGCCAGCAGCTCCCAAGGACAGGGGGGAAACACCATATATTTT.

The CDR3 DNA reads as TGTGCCAGCAGCAAAGTCAGAGGGCAGGGAGGCTATGGCTACACCTTC. Residues: CASSKVRGQGGYGYTF. This chain links TRBV21-1 with TRBJ1-2. TRBV21-1 is classified as a pseudogene. This CDR3 is built from 16 residues.

V usage is TRBV4-1 and J usage is TRBJ2-7; D is ambiguous. This CDR3 region has 14 residues. Germline assignment: CDR1 MGHRA and CDR2 YSYEKL. V lost 3 bases and J lost 2, with 11 bases in between. CDR3 DNA sequence: TGCGCCAGCAGCCAGAGGACGGGCACCTACGAGCAGTACTTC. Translated: CASSQRTGTYEQYF.